One and the same sample provided the 30 T cell receptor beta chains below, sequenced in a study of T-cell reconstitution after alpha-beta-depleted transplantation in children. This sample's TCRbeta library carried unique molecular identifier barcodes. TCRdb passed the PCR reads through MiXCR, listing each CDR3 protein once. This sample has fewer than 1 million distinct CDR3 sequences; around 15% occur once, and the top ten carry just under 5%. The specimen comprised PBMCs, mostly from graft donor cells, sampled 360 days after TCRalphabeta/CD19-depleted stem cell transplant. Source of these receptors: a male patient under 18 who had a stem cell transplant for acute lymphoblastic leukemia, so the T cells may come from the graft donor.

V gene TRBV4-1 combines with J gene TRBJ2-2, with TRBD1 identical over 9 bases. With 2 bases clipped from V and 5 bases from J, the junction kept 12 bases outside the gene matches. The length of the CDR3 is 18 residues. CDR1 is MGHRA, CDR2 YSYEKL, per germline. CDR3 nucleotide sequence: TGCGCCAGCAGCCAAATAAGAATTAGGACAGGGGCGACCGGGGAGCTGTTTTTT. Its protein is CASSQIRIRTGATGELFF.

This clonotype was seen more than once but under ten times. The CDR3 DNA follows: TGTGCCAGCTCACCATTTCTTTCGGAACATTACGAGCAGTACTTC. Residues: CASSPFLSEHYEQYF. V and J are TRBV18 and TRBJ2-7, with D hard to call. The V gene lost 2 bases and the J gene lost 4 bases, with 15 bases spanning the gap. This CDR3 comprises 15 residues. Germline assignment: CDR1 KGHSH and CDR2 LQKENI. Using reference TRBV18 and TRBJ2-7 for the parts outside the CDR3, the full variable domain is NAGVMQNPRHLVRRRGQEARLRCSPMKGHSHVYWYRQLPEEGLKFMVYLQKENIIDESGMPKERFSAEFPKEGPSILRIQQVVRGDSAAYFCASSPFLSEHYEQYFGPGTRLTVT.

The chain combines TRBV5-1 with TRBJ1-3, with 8 bases that match TRBD1. The germline V gene encodes CDR1 SGHRS and CDR2 YFSETQ. The CDR3 is 14 amino acids. Trimming cost V 5 bases and J 7 bases; bases outside gene matches: 8. CDR3 sequence (DNA): TGCGCCAGCAGTCAGGGGGCAACCGGGAACACCATATATTTT. It encodes CASSQGATGNTIYF.

This clonotype was picked up a small number of times. This sequence joins TRBV7-9 and TRBJ2-6; no definite D call. The V and J ends lost 1 base and 6 bases respectively, with 4 bases between them. CDR1 is SEHNR, CDR2 FQNEAQ, per germline (reference sequence). This CDR3 spans 13 amino acids. CDR3 bases: TGTGCCAGCAGCTTAGTGATGGCCAACGTCCTGACTTTC. Translating it yields CASSLVMANVLTF.

This clonotype has only a few counts. The chain recombines TRBV11-2 with TRBJ1-2; 8 nucleotides line up with TRBD1. After removal of 5 bases from V and 6 bases from J, the junction contained 8 bases not matched to a gene. Germline lookup yields CDR1 SGHAT and CDR2 FQNNGV. This CDR3 is 14 amino acids long. Here the CDR3 DNA reads TGTGCCAGCAGCGACAGGACAGGGCGGAATGGCTACACCTTC. It translates to CASSDRTGRNGYTF.

This clonotype was seen at least ten times. The chain combines TRBV29-1 with TRBJ2-7; TRBD1 might be the D (6 bases). V lost 1 base and J lost 7, with 11 bases in between. The CDR3 spans 12 residues. Germline V gives CDR1 SQVTM, CDR2 ANQGSEA. CDR3 in DNA: TGCAGCGTTGAAGGGACAGTCGGGGAGCAGTACTTC. It yields the protein CSVEGTVGEQYF.

This clonotype was observed a few times. V gene TRBV3-1 combines with J gene TRBJ2-7, with TRBD2 as a possible D gene (6 bases). The V gene's germline CDR1 is LGHDT and CDR2 YNNKEL (reference sequence). V lost 6 bases, J lost 3 bases, and 18 bases lay in between. The CDR3 has 15 amino acids. CDR3 nucleotide sequence: TGTGCCAGCAGTGTCTGGCGGGGCCCCCTCTACGAGCAGTACTTC. This encodes CASSVWRGPLYEQYF.

CDR3 region: CASRDRQVPETQYF. CDR3 sequence (DNA): TGTGCCAGCAGGGATCGTCAGGTGCCAGAGACCCAGTACTTC. This chain joins TRBV2 and TRBJ2-5; the D is unclear. The CDR3 length is 14 residues. CDR1 SNHLY and CDR2 FYNNEI come from the germline V gene. Trimming cost V 6 bases and J 4 bases, with 15 bases left between them.

This clonotype was counted ten times or more. V is TRBV7-2 and J is TRBJ2-1; 13 positions agree with TRBD2. Germline lookup yields CDR1 SGHTA and CDR2 FQGNSA. The V and J ends lost 5 bases and 7 bases, in that order; junction bases with no gene match: 8. The CDR3 is made up of 16 amino acids. CDR3 region: CASSTSGRALWNEQFF. CDR3 DNA: TGTGCCAGCAGCACTAGCGGGAGGGCTCTCTGGAATGAGCAGTTCTTC. Drawing the rest from reference TRBV7-2 and TRBJ2-1, the complete variable domain is GAGVSQSPSNKVTEKGKDVELRCDPISGHTALYWYRQSLGQGLEFLIYFQGNSAPDKSGLPSDRFSAERTGGSVSTLTIQRTQQEDSAVYLCASSTSGRALWNEQFFGPGTRLTVL.

This clonotype turned up a few times. The CDR3 region is CASSLATGGLTDTQYF. The CDR3 DNA is TGTGCCAGCAGCTTAGCGACGGGAGGCCTAACAGATACGCAGTATTTT. The V gene is TRBV7-9, the J gene TRBJ2-3; TRBD2 matches 7 bases. Germline V gives CDR1 SEHNR, CDR2 FQNEAQ (reference sequence). The ends lost 0 bases at V and 3 bases at J; junction bases unmatched: 6. The CDR3 consists of 16 residues.

The chain carries TRBV29-1 and TRBJ1-1; possible D gene TRBD1, 5 bases. V was shortened by 5 bases and J by 4 bases, with 11 bases between the two germline ends. The CDR3 spans 12 residues. Germline-derived CDR1 and CDR2 are SQVTM and ANQGSEA. The CDR3 loop reads CSVFSGGTEAFF. CDR3 nucleotide sequence: TGCAGCGTTTTTTCCGGGGGCACTGAAGCTTTCTTT.

This clonotype was picked up a small number of times. The V gene is TRBV25-1, the J gene TRBJ2-1, with TRBD2 identical over 13 bases. Germline CDR1 reads MGHDK; CDR2 reads SYGVNS. This CDR3 comprises 17 residues. V was clipped by 4 bases and J by 0 bases; unmatched bases: 3. This chain's CDR3 is CASSGGTSGVSYNEQFF. The DNA for the CDR3 is TGTGCCAGCAGTGGGGGGACTAGCGGGGTCTCCTACAATGAGCAGTTCTTC.

This chain links TRBV18 with TRBJ1-5; D perhaps matches TRBD1 (6 bases). From germline, CDR1 is KGHSH and CDR2 LQKENI. The CDR3 covers 14 residues. The V end lost 6 bases, the J end lost 3 bases, and 12 bases lay between the germline ends. CDR3 bases: TGTGCCAGCTCCCCGGGGGGCGCCAATCAGCCCCAGCATTTT. Translating it yields CASSPGGANQPQHF. Filled out from reference TRBV18 and TRBJ1-5, the complete variable domain reads NAGVMQNPRHLVRRRGQEARLRCSPMKGHSHVYWYRQLPEEGLKFMVYLQKENIIDESGMPKERFSAEFPKEGPSILRIQQVVRGDSAAYFCASSPGGANQPQHFGDGTRLSIL.

The chain is built from TRBV20-1 and TRBJ2-1; 8 bases line up with TRBD1. The CDR3 has 15 residues. The junction had 18 bases not matched to a gene; V was cut back by 5 bases and J by 12 bases. Germline V gene lookup returns CDR1 DFQATT and CDR2 SNEGSKA (reference sequence). CDR3 coding DNA: TGCAGTGCTTACCGCAGAACCGGGACAGGTGACGGGCAGTTCTTC. Translated, it gives CSAYRRTGTGDGQFF.

This sequence joins TRBV7-9 and TRBJ2-7, with D possibly called TRBD1 or TRBD2 (7 bases each). Trimming stripped 5 bases from V and 6 bases from J, with 20 bases between. Germline CDR1 and CDR2: SEHNR and FQNEAQ (reference sequence). The CDR3 length is 15 residues. In DNA, the CDR3 is TGTGCCAGCAGCACCGACAGGGAGGGTTGGACCGAGCAGTACTTC. This sequence encodes CASSTDREGWTEQYF.

This clonotype was seen at least ten times. The chain employs TRBV24-1 and TRBJ2-5, with D perhaps assigned TRBD1 or TRBD2 (5 bases each). Germline loops: CDR1 KGHDR, CDR2 SFDVKD. The V gene lost 7 bases and the J gene lost 5 bases, with 22 bases spanning the gap. The CDR3 spans 16 residues. Here the CDR3 DNA reads TGTGCCACCAGGGGGCTTAAGCGGCAGGGACGGGAGACCCAGTACTTC. This translates into CATRGLKRQGRETQYF.

This clonotype was observed once. The V call is TRBV19, the J call TRBJ2-5; 10 bases agree with TRBD2. The CDR3 sequence is 15 residues long. The V and J ends lost 4 bases and 5 bases, in that order; junction bases with no gene match: 7. Germline V gene lookup returns CDR1 LNHDA and CDR2 SQIVND (reference sequence). Here the CDR3 DNA reads TGTGCCAGTAGTAGTCGGCCTAGCGGGAGTGAGACCCAGTACTTC. Amino acids: CASSSRPSGSETQYF.

This chain links TRBV2 with TRBJ2-1, with a weak D call TRBD2 (5 bases). The germline V and J ends were trimmed by 7 bases and 9 bases, with 19 bases remaining between them. The CDR3 loop spans 14 amino acids. Germline loops: CDR1 SNHLY, CDR2 FYNNEI. CDR3: CASIRTPNRSEQFF. CDR3 sequence (DNA): TGTGCCAGCATACGGACTCCCAATCGCAGTGAGCAGTTCTTC.

The J gene is TRBJ2-4, the V gene TRBV7-9; 12 bases are shared with TRBD2. The CDR3 is 16 amino acids. Germline V gene data show CDR1 as SEHNR and CDR2 as FQNEAQ (reference sequence). The ends lost 4 bases at V and 2 bases at J; junction bases unmatched: 3. The CDR3 nucleotides are TGTGCCAGCAGCTCCCGGACTAGCGGGACCAAAAACATTCAGTACTTC. It encodes CASSSRTSGTKNIQYF.

This clonotype has a handful of counts. Its ends do not fully match the called genes, so a read error is possible. CDR3 bases: TGCGCCAGCAGCCAAGTCATCCTAGCCCAAAACATTCAGTACTTC. The encoded protein is CASSQVILAQNIQYF. The chain is built from TRBV4-1 and TRBJ2-4, with D perhaps matching TRBD2 (5 bases). Germline V gives CDR1 MGHRA, CDR2 YSYEKL. This CDR3 is built from 15 residues.

This clonotype has a count of ten or more. The CDR3 reads CASSLKGGRRDEQFF. CDR3 DNA sequence: TGTGCCAGCAGCTTAAAGGGCGGGAGAAGGGATGAGCAGTTCTTC. This chain joins TRBV7-3 and TRBJ2-1, with 7 bases aligning to TRBD2. This CDR3 comprises 15 residues. In germline, CDR1 is SGHTA, CDR2 FQGTGA. The trim removed 1 base at V and 8 bases at J, leaving 8 bases unmatched.

This clonotype was counted many times. The V call is TRBV12-3 or TRBV12-4, the J call TRBJ2-5; TRBD2 aligns across 10 bases. This CDR3 contains 16 residues. The J segment lost 2 bases and the V segment lost 5 bases, leaving 8 bases of the junction unmatched. CDR3 amino acids: CASSTRTSGYQETQYF. In nucleotides, the CDR3 is TGTGCCAGCAGTACCCGGACTAGCGGATATCAAGAGACCCAGTACTTC.

V gene TRBV6-5 combines with J gene TRBJ1-2, with D tentatively TRBD1 (5 bases). Germline values: CDR1 MNHEY, CDR2 SVGAGI. The V end was cut by 8 bases, the J end by 2 bases, with 15 bases between. CDR3 length equals 14 residues. The CDR3 DNA follows: TGTGCCAGCGGTTCAGGGTTCTCGAACTATGGCTACACCTTC. Protein: CASGSGFSNYGYTF.

The chain carries TRBV2 and TRBJ2-2; 8 nucleotides align to TRBD2. V shed 0 bases, J shed 3 bases, and the junction held 6 bases outside the gene matches. CDR1 and CDR2 (germline): SNHLY, FYNNEI. There are 17 residues in the CDR3. The CDR3 DNA reads as TGTGCCAGCAGTGAAGCGCTGGTAGCGGGATACACCGGGGAGCTGTTTTTT. It yields the protein CASSEALVAGYTGELFF. The full variable domain, with the rest looked up from reference TRBV2 and TRBJ2-2, is EPEVTQTPSHQVTQMGQEVILRCVPISNHLYFYWYRQILGQKVEFLVSFYNNEISEKSEIFDDQFSVERPDGSNFTLKIRSTKLEDSAMYFCASSEALVAGYTGELFFGEGSRLTVL.

This chain connects TRBV4-1 to TRBJ2-1; perhaps TRBD1 as D (8 bases). V was pared by 4 bases and J by 9 bases, with 22 bases between. The length of the CDR3 is 16 residues. In germline, CDR1 is MGHRA, CDR2 YSYEKL. Here the CDR3 reads CASSPRGRGGDTEQFF. The DNA for the CDR3 is TGCGCCAGCAGCCCCAGGGGGCGGGGAGGGGATACTGAGCAGTTCTTC.

V usage is TRBV5-1 and J usage is TRBJ2-7; D is perhaps TRBD2 (5 bases). Germline V lookup: CDR1 SGHRS, CDR2 YFSETQ. CDR3 length: 13 residues. V gave up 0 bases and J gave up 6 bases, with 10 bases separating them. This CDR3 is CASSLEAASEQYF. Written as DNA, the CDR3 is TGCGCCAGCAGCTTGGAAGCGGCCAGCGAGCAGTACTTC.

The chain joins TRBV7-9 to TRBJ2-2, with D possibly matching TRBD1 (5 bases). The CDR3 is made up of 15 amino acids. Trimming removed 2 bases at V and 5 bases at J, with 12 bases between. Germline lookup yields CDR1 SEHNR and CDR2 FQNEAQ (reference sequence). CDR3 residues: CASSLFRASTGELFF. The DNA of the CDR3 is TGTGCCAGCAGCTTATTCAGGGCGTCGACCGGGGAGCTGTTTTTT.

The chain uses TRBV5-1 and TRBJ2-5; D perhaps matches TRBD1 (6 bases). The CDR3 runs 15 residues. Trimming removed 4 bases from V and 5 bases from J, with 18 bases in between. Germline V gene data show CDR1 as SGHRS and CDR2 as YFSETQ. CDR3 coding DNA: TGCGCCAGCAGCATTACTACAGGGTTTGTTGAGACCCAGTACTTC. This codes for CASSITTGFVETQYF.

The genes are TRBV4-2 and TRBJ1-1; D may be TRBD1 (6 bases). Germline values: CDR1 LGHNA, CDR2 YNFKEQ. V shed 4 bases and J shed 4 bases, with 19 bases lying between them. The CDR3 has 16 amino acids. The CDR3 protein is CASSPSFTGKPTEAFF. DNA of the CDR3: TGTGCCAGCAGCCCGTCATTTACAGGGAAGCCCACTGAAGCTTTCTTT.

This sequence joins TRBV20-1 and TRBJ2-1; 7 nucleotides agree with TRBD2. Germline lookup yields CDR1 DFQATT and CDR2 SNEGSKA (reference sequence). Trimming removed 1 base from V and 8 bases from J; junction bases left unmatched: 23. The CDR3 has 19 residues. The CDR3, as DNA: TGCAGTGCTAGAGGTCATGTTCGGACCCGTTCGCGGGAGAGGGATGAGCAGTTCTTC. This encodes CSARGHVRTRSRERDEQFF.